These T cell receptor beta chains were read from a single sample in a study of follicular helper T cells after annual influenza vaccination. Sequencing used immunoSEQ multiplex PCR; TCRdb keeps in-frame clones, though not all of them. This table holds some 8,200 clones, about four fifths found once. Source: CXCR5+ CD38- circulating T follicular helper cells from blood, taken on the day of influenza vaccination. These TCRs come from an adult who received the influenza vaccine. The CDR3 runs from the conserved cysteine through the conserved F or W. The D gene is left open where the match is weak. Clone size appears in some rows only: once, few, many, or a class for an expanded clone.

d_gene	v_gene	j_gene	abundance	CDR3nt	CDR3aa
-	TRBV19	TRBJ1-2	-	TGTGCCAGTAGTATGGGCTTGGGATATGGCTACACCTTC	CASSMGLGYGYTF
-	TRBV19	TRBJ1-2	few	TGTGCCAGTAGTATAGGGGGAGCCTATGGCTACACCTTC	CASSIGGAYGYTF
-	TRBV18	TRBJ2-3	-	TGTGCCAGCTCACCAGGGCAGAATAACCCGAAGTATAGCACAGATACGCAGTATTTT	CASSPGQNNPKYSTDTQYF
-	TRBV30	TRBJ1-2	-	TGTGCCTGGCTCTGGAATATTGGTGGCTACACCTTC	CAWLWNIGGYTF
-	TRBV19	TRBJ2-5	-	TGTGCCAGTAGTCCTGCTAACCAAGAGACCCAGTACTTC	CASSPANQETQYF
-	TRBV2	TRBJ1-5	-	TGTGCCAGCAGTGAAGCGGCGGCATTTGGGCCCCAGCATTTT	CASSEAAAFGPQHF
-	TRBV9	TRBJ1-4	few	TGTGCCAGCAGCGCGGCTGACAGGTTAATTGAAAAACTGTTTTTT	CASSAADRLIEKLFF
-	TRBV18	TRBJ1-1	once	TGTGCCAGCTCACCTTTCGTCAGGGTCGAGGGAAAGACTGAAGCTTTCTTT	CASSPFVRVEGKTEAFF
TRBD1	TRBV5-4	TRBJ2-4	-	TGTGCCAGCAGCCCGTCTGGGACAGGGTCTCGTAAAAACATTCAGTACTTC	CASSPSGTGSRKNIQYF
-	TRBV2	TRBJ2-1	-	TGTGCCAGCAGTGGGGACCATCCGGCGTTCTTC	CASSGDHPAFF
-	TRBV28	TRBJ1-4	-	TGTGCCAGCAGTTTATCGCCCGCAACTAATGAAAAACTGTTTTTT	CASSLSPATNEKLFF
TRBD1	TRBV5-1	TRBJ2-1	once	TGCGCCAGCAGCTGGGACAGGGAGACTGAGCAGTTCTTC	CASSWDRETEQFF
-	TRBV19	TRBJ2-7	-	TGTGCCAGTCGCTTGGACGGCTCCTACGAGCAGTACTTC	CASRLDGSYEQYF
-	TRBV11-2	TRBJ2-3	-	TGTGCCAGCAGCTTTGGAGATACGCAGTATTTT	CASSFGDTQYF
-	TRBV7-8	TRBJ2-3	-	TGTGCCAGCAGCCCCCAGTCAAGCACAGATACGCAGTATTTT	CASSPQSSTDTQYF
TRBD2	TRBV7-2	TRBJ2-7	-	TGTGCCAGCAGCCCCAGCGGGAACACCTACGAGCAGTACTTC	CASSPSGNTYEQYF
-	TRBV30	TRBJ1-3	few	TGTGCCTGGAGTGTACAGGGCAGAAACACCATATATTTT	CAWSVQGRNTIYF
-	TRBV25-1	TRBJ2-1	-	TGTGCCAGCGGACAGAAACCCGATGAGCAGTTCTTC	CASGQKPDEQFF
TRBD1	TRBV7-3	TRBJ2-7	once	TGTGCCAGCAGCTTAATAAGTGAGGATGGGACAGGGGGCCTGTGGGAGCAGTACTTC	CASSLISEDGTGGLWEQYF
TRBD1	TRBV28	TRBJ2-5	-	TGTGCCAGCAACCCGACTCCGACAGGGGCGAGCGAGACCCAGTACTTC	CASNPTPTGASETQYF
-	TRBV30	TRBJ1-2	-	TGTGCCTGGAGTTTACCCAAAGGGACGGGGATTCGGAATGGCTACACCTTC	CAWSLPKGTGIRNGYTF
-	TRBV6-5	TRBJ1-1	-	TGTGCCAGCAGTTACTCAGGGGGTGGGAACACTGAAGCTTTCTTT	CASSYSGGGNTEAFF
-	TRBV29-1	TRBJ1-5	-	TGCAGCGTCAGCCAAGGGGGACCAAGACAGCCCCAGCATTTT	CSVSQGGPRQPQHF
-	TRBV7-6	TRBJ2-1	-	TGTGCCAGCAGCTTGAGGGACCTCAAGGAGTTCAATGAGCAGTTCTTC	CASSLRDLKEFNEQFF
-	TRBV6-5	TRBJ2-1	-	TGTGCCAGCAGTTTGATCAGCGGGGAGCAGTTCTTC	CASSLISGEQFF
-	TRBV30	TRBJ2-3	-	TGTGCCTGTCTAGCTTCTCGCACAGATACGCAGTATTTT	CACLASRTDTQYF
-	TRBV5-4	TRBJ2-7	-	TGTGCCAGCAGCTTCGGCTCCTACGAGCAGTACTTC	CASSFGSYEQYF